The 27 T cell receptor beta chains below all came from one sample that was sequenced in a study of beta chain features in type 1 diabetes (dated by TCRdb to the late 2010s). Study-wide findings and limitations: A moderate but significant shortening of TCRB CDR3 length was observed in type 1 diabetes patients in all four CD4+ subsets.

No antigen is known for these receptors. Libraries were made using the immunoSEQ multiplex PCR assay. The entire isolated RNA was reverse transcribed using the High Capacity cDNA Reverse Transcription Kit, and thus expressed TCRB transcripts were sequenced. Sourced from immuneACCESS, this table was stored by TCRdb with only in-frame sequences that have V and J called. A share of the clones is absent; for the studies checked, an unresolved V gene accounts for under half, and the remainder has no known explanation. The sample table records hundreds of thousands of clones; roughly 13% of these occur just once. Less than 0.04% of the sample comes from the top ten. The sequenced sample consisted of naive CD4+ T cells from blood. What the cell subset or site label conveys for this sample: true naive CD4+ T cells. The receptor set was obtained from a man aged 18 to 35 with type 1 diabetes.

The J gene is TRBJ1-5, the V gene TRBV28, with 8 positions matching TRBD1. The CDR3 length is 17 residues. V trimming: 0 bases; J trimming: 1 base; junction bases outside the gene matches: 5. Germline CDR1 MDHEN, CDR2 SYDVKM. CDR3 residues: CASSLWTGESSNQPQHF. CDR3 nucleotides: TGTGCCAGCAGTTTATGGACAGGGGAGTCGAGCAATCAGCCCCAGCATTTT.

V gene TRBV5-6 combines with J gene TRBJ1-3; a possible D gene is TRBD1 (6 bases). With 0 bases removed from V and 2 bases from J, the gap between germline ends came to 9 bases. Germline V CDR1 and CDR2: SGHDT, YYEEEE. The CDR3 extends over 15 amino acids. CDR3 amino acids: CASSLDRVAGNTIYF. CDR3 nucleotide sequence: TGTGCCAGCAGCTTGGACAGGGTGGCTGGAAACACCATATATTTT.

The chain is built from TRBV15 and TRBJ2-3; no definite D call. Germline lookup yields CDR1 LNHNV and CDR2 YYDKDF (reference sequence). This CDR3 has 14 amino acids. V dropped 0 bases and J dropped 0 bases, with 4 bases sitting between them. DNA for the CDR3: TGTGCCACCAGCAGAGATGGTAGCACAGATACGCAGTATTTT. This sequence encodes CATSRDGSTDTQYF.

This rearrangement joins TRBV5-1 to TRBJ2-1; D might be TRBD1 (5 bases). The CDR3 length is 13 residues. The V end lost 2 bases, the J end lost 6 bases, and 9 bases lay between the germline ends. CDR1 is SGHRS, CDR2 YFSETQ, per germline. The CDR3 reads CASSLRQGNEQFF. The DNA for the CDR3 is TGCGCCAGCAGCTTACGCCAGGGCAATGAGCAGTTCTTC.

V usage is TRBV2 and J usage is TRBJ1-1; D is undetermined. The CDR3 totals 14 residues. Germline lookup yields CDR1 SNHLY and CDR2 FYNNEI. V dropped 2 bases and J dropped 0 bases, with 7 bases sitting between them. In DNA, the CDR3 is TGTGCCAGCAGTGAATTGATATTGAACACTGAAGCTTTCTTT. Translated: CASSELILNTEAFF.

This clone occurred a few times. This chain uses TRBV7-9 with TRBJ1-1, with 7 bases lining up with TRBD1. The length of the CDR3 is 12 residues. The junction had 4 bases not matched to a gene; V was cut back by 1 base and J by 11 bases. Germline V gene data show CDR1 as SEHNR and CDR2 as FQNEAQ (reference sequence). The CDR3 region has the DNA TGTGCCAGCAGCTTAGAGGGACAGTGGGCTTTCTTT. Its translation: CASSLEGQWAFF.

J is TRBJ1-5 and V is TRBV2, with D possibly being TRBD1 (6 bases). The germline V gene encodes CDR1 SNHLY and CDR2 FYNNEI. The ends were cut back, 4 bases at V and 7 bases at J, with 11 bases in the middle. CDR3 length: 13 residues. CDR3 bases: TGTGCCAGCAGTGCAGGGGTGGGCCAGCCCCAGCATTTT. It codes for CASSAGVGQPQHF.

In its sample, this clone was seen a few times. The rearrangement links TRBV4-2 to TRBJ2-3; the match to TRBD2 covers 11 bases. J gave up 0 bases and V 6 bases, and 5 bases lay outside the gene matches. CDR3 length: 16 residues. Germline-derived CDR1 and CDR2 are LGHNA and YNFKEQ. The CDR3 coding sequence is TGTGCCAGCAGTCCTACTAGCGGGGGTAGCACAGATACGCAGTATTTT. Its protein is CASSPTSGGSTDTQYF.

This chain uses TRBV4-2 with TRBJ2-3; TRBD2 might be the D (6 bases). Germline V CDR1 and CDR2: LGHNA, YNFKEQ. V lost 4 bases and J lost 4, with 12 bases in between. The CDR3 runs to 14 residues. The CDR3 protein is CASSPGSRADTQYF. CDR3 in DNA: TGTGCCAGCAGCCCCGGGAGCAGGGCAGATACGCAGTATTTT.

This clone appeared a few times. The CDR3 DNA follows: TGTGCCAGCAGTATAAGTTCATGGGTGTCTGAAGCTTTCTTT. It encodes CASSISSWVSEAFF. The rearrangement links TRBV6-1 to TRBJ1-1; D is unclear. Trimming took 5 bases from V and 6 from J, leaving 16 bases between them. This CDR3 region has 14 residues. Germline V CDR1 and CDR2: MNHNS, SASEGT.

V usage is TRBV29-1 and J usage is TRBJ1-2, with 11 bases identical to TRBD1. The V gene's germline CDR1 is SQVTM and CDR2 ANQGSEA. CDR3 size: 12 residues. The J segment lost 8 bases and the V segment lost 7 bases, leaving 6 bases of the junction unmatched. CDR3 residues: CSAPGQGDGYTF. In DNA form, the CDR3 reads TGCAGCGCCCCGGGACAGGGGGACGGCTACACCTTC. The variable domain in full, with the rest retrieved from reference TRBV29-1 and TRBJ1-2, is SAVISQKPSRDICQRGTSLTIQCQVDSQVTMMFWYRQQPGQSLTLIATANQGSEATYESGFVIDKFPISRPNLTFSTLTVSNMSPEDSSIYLCSAPGQGDGYTFGSGTRLTVV.

The J gene is TRBJ2-5, the V gene TRBV9; D remains ambiguous. Looked up from germline, CDR1 is SGDLS and CDR2 is YYNGEE. The germline V and J ends were trimmed by 7 bases and 2 bases, with 12 bases remaining between them. This CDR3 has 13 residues. CDR3 loop: CASGPTLQETQYF. CDR3 DNA sequence: TGTGCCAGCGGCCCCACTTTACAAGAGACCCAGTACTTC.

J is TRBJ2-7 and V is TRBV5-4; 10 bases line up with TRBD2. Looked up from germline, CDR1 is SGHNT and CDR2 is YYREEE (reference sequence). This CDR3 is 16 amino acids long. V dropped 4 bases and J dropped 5; count of bases not matched to a gene: 12. CDR3 protein: CASSHMGSGRGNEQYF. The CDR3 DNA follows: TGTGCCAGCAGCCACATGGGGAGCGGGAGGGGGAACGAGCAGTACTTC.

A few counts support this clone. The CDR3: CASSLLGHHNTEAFF. In DNA, the CDR3 is TGTGCCAGCAGCTTATTAGGACACCATAACACTGAAGCTTTCTTT. The chain employs TRBV7-9 and TRBJ1-1; tentatively, D is TRBD1 (5 bases). The CDR3 has 15 residues. Germline CDR1 SEHNR, CDR2 FQNEAQ (reference sequence). V was shortened by 2 bases and J by 2 bases, with 12 bases between the two germline ends. The variable domain in full, completed from reference TRBV7-9 and TRBJ1-1, reads DTGVSQNPRHKITKRGQNVTFRCDPISEHNRLYWYRQTLGQGPEFLTYFQNEAQLEKSRLLSDRFSAERPKGSFSTLEIQRTEQGDSAMYLCASSLLGHHNTEAFFGQGTRLTVV.

This clone was picked up a small number of times. The rearrangement links TRBV5-1 to TRBJ2-7; TRBD2 is a possible D gene (6 bases). The CDR3 has 13 residues. Germline CDR1 and CDR2: SGHRS and YFSETQ. V dropped 9 bases and J dropped 7 bases, with 20 bases sitting between them. The CDR3: CATGPQGGMEQYF. The CDR3 coding sequence is TGCGCCACCGGGCCTCAGGGCGGGATGGAGCAGTACTTC.

This clone was detected only a few times. The rearrangement uses TRBV6-6 and TRBJ1-6; 11 bases agree with TRBD1. Germline CDR1 MNHNY, CDR2 SVGAGI (reference sequence). The V gene end was trimmed by 4 bases and the J gene end by 10 bases; junction bases not matched to a gene: 6. CDR3 size: 15 residues. Here the CDR3 reads CASSSGQGEGSPLHF. In DNA, the CDR3 is TGTGCCAGCAGTTCGGGACAGGGGGAAGGATCACCCCTCCACTTT.

This clone was seen more than once but under ten times. The chain employs TRBV2 and TRBJ2-7; 8 bases fit TRBD1. V lost 7 bases and J lost 5; bases outside the gene matches: 10. There are 14 residues in the CDR3. In germline, CDR1 is SNHLY, CDR2 FYNNEI. The CDR3 sequence: CASTSRTGYHEQYF. The CDR3 nucleotides read TGTGCCAGCACCTCAAGGACAGGGTACCACGAGCAGTACTTC.

Only a few counts were recorded for this clone. The J gene is TRBJ2-1, the V gene TRBV7-2; 7 nucleotides agree with TRBD2. The V and J ends lost 5 bases and 1 base, in that order; junction bases with no gene match: 11. CDR3 size: 17 residues. The germline V gene has CDR1 SGHTA and CDR2 FQGNSA. The CDR3, as DNA: TGTGCCAGCAGCCCATACGGCGGGGGAGGGTCCTACAATGAGCAGTTCTTC. As protein: CASSPYGGGGSYNEQFF.

This clone was observed a handful of times. This rearrangement joins TRBV29-1 to TRBJ2-7; 10 bases fit TRBD1. Germline CDR1 is SQVTM and CDR2 is ANQGSEA. After removal of 4 bases from V and 4 bases from J, the junction contained 4 bases not matched to a gene. The CDR3 consists of 13 residues. The CDR3 here is CSVGRDRGYEQYF. The CDR3 DNA is TGCAGCGTTGGCCGGGACAGGGGTTACGAGCAGTACTTC.

The chain has TRBV30 and TRBJ1-5, with 12 bases that match TRBD1. The germline V gene encodes CDR1 GTSNPN and CDR2 SVGIG (reference sequence). The trim removed 2 bases at V and 3 bases at J, leaving 8 bases unmatched. This CDR3 comprises 17 residues. CDR3 nucleotide sequence: TGTGCCTGGAGTTACGCGGGACAGGGGGCTGCCAATCAGCCCCAGCATTTT. As protein: CAWSYAGQGAANQPQHF.

The rearrangement links TRBV19 to TRBJ2-6, with D tentatively TRBD1 (6 bases). V was cut by 10 bases and J by 2 bases, with 12 bases left in between. This CDR3 region has 14 residues. Per the germline V gene, CDR1 is LNHDA and CDR2 is SQIVND (reference sequence). The CDR3 bases are TGTGCCACAGGGGTGGACACTGGGGCCAACGTCCTGACTTTC. Amino acids: CATGVDTGANVLTF.

This clone was found a few times. The rearrangement joins TRBV7-2 to TRBJ2-3; 8 nucleotides align to TRBD2. This CDR3 has 14 amino acids. J lost 4 bases, V lost 7 bases, and 7 bases had no gene match. Germline V gene data show CDR1 as SGHTA and CDR2 as FQGNSA. CDR3 region: CASNAGGISDTQYF. As DNA, the CDR3 is TGTGCCAGCAACGCGGGGGGCATTTCAGATACGCAGTATTTT.

The chain uses TRBV7-2 and TRBJ2-4, with D perhaps matching TRBD2 (6 bases). Germline V gene lookup returns CDR1 SGHTA and CDR2 FQGNSA. The CDR3 runs 14 residues. V lost 5 bases and J lost 6, with 14 bases in between. The CDR3 nucleotides read TGTGCCAGCAGCCCGACAGCGGGTGGAAACATTCAGTACTTC. Encoded protein: CASSPTAGGNIQYF. The complete variable domain, with remaining parts taken from reference TRBV7-2 and TRBJ2-4, reads GAGVSQSPSNKVTEKGKDVELRCDPISGHTALYWYRQSLGQGLEFLIYFQGNSAPDKSGLPSDRFSAERTGGSVSTLTIQRTQQEDSAVYLCASSPTAGGNIQYFGAGTRLSVL.

This sequence joins TRBV19 and TRBJ2-1; 8 bases line up with TRBD2. Germline assignment: CDR1 LNHDA and CDR2 SQIVND (reference sequence). This CDR3 is built from 15 residues. The V gene end was trimmed by 7 bases and the J gene end by 7 bases; junction bases not matched to a gene: 12. The CDR3 bases are TGTGCCAGTACCCCGGGGGGGACTAGTTCTAATGAGCAGTTCTTC. The encoded protein is CASTPGGTSSNEQFF.

V and J are TRBV5-1 and TRBJ2-1; D is undetermined. Per the germline V gene, CDR1 is SGHRS and CDR2 is YFSETQ. Deletions cut 0 bases from V and 6 bases from J, with 7 bases between. The CDR3 sequence is 13 residues long. CDR3 sequence reads: CASSLDYPNEQFF. Written as DNA, the CDR3 is TGCGCCAGCAGCTTGGACTACCCCAATGAGCAGTTCTTC. The entire variable domain, with the rest obtained from reference TRBV5-1 and TRBJ2-1, is as follows: KAGVTQTPRYLIKTRGQQVTLSCSPISGHRSVSWYQQTPGQGLQFLFEYFSETQRNKGNFPGRFSGRQFSNSRSEMNVSTLELGDSALYLCASSLDYPNEQFFGPGTRLTVL.

A note on this clone: Within the sample, other DNA sequences also encode this same CDR3. This chain uses TRBV7-2 with TRBJ1-6; 9 bases align to TRBD1. V lost 3 bases and J lost 7; bases outside the gene matches: 1. The CDR3 runs 14 residues. Germline V lookup: CDR1 SGHTA, CDR2 FQGNSA. The CDR3 DNA reads TGTGCCAGCAGCTTGGACAGGGGAAATTCACCCCTCCACTTT. It codes for CASSLDRGNSPLHF.

This clone has more than one count but fewer than ten. The CDR3 sequence is CASSSSSGSDEQFF. CDR3 nucleotides: TGTGCCAGCTCATCATCTAGCGGGAGCGACGAGCAGTTCTTC. The chain carries TRBV18 and TRBJ2-1, with 10 bases identical to TRBD2. The CDR3 length is 14 residues. Germline-derived CDR1 and CDR2 are KGHSH and LQKENI. The V gene end was trimmed by 5 bases and the J gene end by 10 bases; junction bases not matched to a gene: 8.